This TCR beta chain is from a study of blood T cell repertoires in COVID-19. Overall study: Sites across the United States, Italy and Spain contributed samples from acute and convalescent COVID-19. From T cells, B-cell-depleted T cells, or PBMCs came the material, which was cDNA or gDNA.

Under the authors' procedure: Reference gene primer amplification gave nucleated cell count estimates. The protocol was immunoSEQ multiplex PCR, while the TCRdb copy is restricted to in-frame clones and leaves out a portion. That table gives V, J and clone size, and the DNA gave D and trimming. Among 150,000 or so clones listed, 85% to 90% were seen once. This CDR3 has 14 amino acids. The V gene's germline CDR1 is SNHLY and CDR2 FYNNEI. V lost 5 bases, J lost 5 bases, and 15 bases lay in between. Sequenced: peripheral blood. V usage is TRBV2 and J usage is TRBJ1-2; weak D call: TRBD1 (5 bases). The clonotype comes from a man older than 75 with acute or convalescent COVID-19. In nucleotides, the CDR3 is TGTGCCAGCAGTCCCAGCGGGACCGGGTATGGCTACACCTTC. It yields the protein CASSPSGTGYGYTF.